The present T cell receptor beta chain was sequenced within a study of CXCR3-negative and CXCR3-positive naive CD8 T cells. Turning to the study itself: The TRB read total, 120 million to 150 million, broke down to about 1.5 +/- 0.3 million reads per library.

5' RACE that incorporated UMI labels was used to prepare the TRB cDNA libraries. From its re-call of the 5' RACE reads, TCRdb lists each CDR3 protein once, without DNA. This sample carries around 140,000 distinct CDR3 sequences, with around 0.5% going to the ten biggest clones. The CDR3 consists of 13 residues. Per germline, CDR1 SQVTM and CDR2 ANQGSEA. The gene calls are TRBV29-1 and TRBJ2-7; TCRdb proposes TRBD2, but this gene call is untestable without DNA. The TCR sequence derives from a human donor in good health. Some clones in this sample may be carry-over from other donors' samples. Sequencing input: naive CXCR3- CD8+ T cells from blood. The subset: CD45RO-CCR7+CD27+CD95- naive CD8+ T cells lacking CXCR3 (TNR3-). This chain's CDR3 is CSFGTSGSYEQYF.